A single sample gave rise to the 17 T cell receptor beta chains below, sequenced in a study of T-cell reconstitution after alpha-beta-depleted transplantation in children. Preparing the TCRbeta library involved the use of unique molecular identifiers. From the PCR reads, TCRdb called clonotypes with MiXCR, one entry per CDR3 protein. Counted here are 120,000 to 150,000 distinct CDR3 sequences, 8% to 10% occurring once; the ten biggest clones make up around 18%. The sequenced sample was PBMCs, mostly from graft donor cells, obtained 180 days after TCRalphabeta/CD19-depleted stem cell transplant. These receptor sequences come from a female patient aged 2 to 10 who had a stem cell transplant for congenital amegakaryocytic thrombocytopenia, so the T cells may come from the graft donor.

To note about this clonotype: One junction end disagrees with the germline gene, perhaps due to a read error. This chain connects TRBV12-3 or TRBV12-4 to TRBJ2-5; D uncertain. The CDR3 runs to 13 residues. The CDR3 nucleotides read TGTGCCAGCAGTGCGGCAGGCCAAGAGATCCAGTACTTC. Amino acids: CASSAAGQEIQYF.

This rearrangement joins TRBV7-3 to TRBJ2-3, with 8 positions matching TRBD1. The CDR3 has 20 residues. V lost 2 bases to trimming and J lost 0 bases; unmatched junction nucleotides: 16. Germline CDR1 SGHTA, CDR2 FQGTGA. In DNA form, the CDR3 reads TGTGCCAGCAGCTTATCCCCTCCGGGACAGGTACAAGCTAGCACAGATACGCAGTATTTT. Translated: CASSLSPPGQVQASTDTQYF.

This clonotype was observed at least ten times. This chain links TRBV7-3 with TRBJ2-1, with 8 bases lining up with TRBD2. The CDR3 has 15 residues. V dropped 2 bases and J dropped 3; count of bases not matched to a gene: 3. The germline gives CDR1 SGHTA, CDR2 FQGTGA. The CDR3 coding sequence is TGTGCCAGCAGCTTAGCGGGAGGCCTCTACAATGAGCAGTTCTTC. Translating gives CASSLAGGLYNEQFF.

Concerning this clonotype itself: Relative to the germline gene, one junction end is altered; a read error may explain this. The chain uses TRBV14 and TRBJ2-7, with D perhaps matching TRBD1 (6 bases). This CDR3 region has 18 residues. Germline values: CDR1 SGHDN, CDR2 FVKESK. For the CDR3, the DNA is TGTGCCGGCAGCCAAGAGGGCAGGGGCTACTTGTCTGGGAACGAGCAGTACTTC. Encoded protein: CAGSQEGRGYLSGNEQYF.

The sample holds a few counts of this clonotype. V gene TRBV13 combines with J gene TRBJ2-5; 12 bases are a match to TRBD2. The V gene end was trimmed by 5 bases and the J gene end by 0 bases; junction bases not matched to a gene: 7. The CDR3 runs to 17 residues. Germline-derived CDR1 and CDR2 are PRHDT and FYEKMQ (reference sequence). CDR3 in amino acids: CASSPPPSGGDQETQYF. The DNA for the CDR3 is TGTGCCAGCAGCCCACCCCCTAGCGGGGGGGACCAAGAGACCCAGTACTTC.

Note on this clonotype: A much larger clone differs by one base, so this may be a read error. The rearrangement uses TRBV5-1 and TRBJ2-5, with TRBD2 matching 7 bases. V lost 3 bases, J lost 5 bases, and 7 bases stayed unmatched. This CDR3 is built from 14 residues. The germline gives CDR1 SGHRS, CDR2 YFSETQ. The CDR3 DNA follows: TGCGCCAGCAGCTATACTAGCGTGAATGAGACCCAGTACTTC. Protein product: CASSYTSVNETQYF.

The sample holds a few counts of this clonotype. The CDR3 DNA sequence: TGTGCCAGCAGCCACGGCGAAAATCAGCCCCAGCATTTT. Translated: CASSHGENQPQHF. This chain links TRBV3-1 with TRBJ1-5; no definite D call. The germline gives CDR1 LGHDT, CDR2 YNNKEL (reference sequence). The CDR3 runs 13 residues. The V end was cut by 3 bases, the J end by 4 bases, with 7 bases between.

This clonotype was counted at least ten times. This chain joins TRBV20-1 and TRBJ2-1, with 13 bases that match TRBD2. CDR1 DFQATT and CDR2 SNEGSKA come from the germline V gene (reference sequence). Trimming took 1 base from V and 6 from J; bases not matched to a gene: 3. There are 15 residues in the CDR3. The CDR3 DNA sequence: TGCAGTGCTAGAGTAGGGACTAGCGGGACCAATGAGCAGTTCTTC. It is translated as CSARVGTSGTNEQFF.

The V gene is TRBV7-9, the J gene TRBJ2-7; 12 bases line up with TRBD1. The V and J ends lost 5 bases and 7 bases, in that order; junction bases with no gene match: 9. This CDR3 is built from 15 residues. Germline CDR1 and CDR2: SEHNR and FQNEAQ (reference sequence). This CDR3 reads CASSPPGQGAWEQYF. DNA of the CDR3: TGTGCCAGCAGCCCTCCGGGACAGGGGGCTTGGGAGCAGTACTTC.

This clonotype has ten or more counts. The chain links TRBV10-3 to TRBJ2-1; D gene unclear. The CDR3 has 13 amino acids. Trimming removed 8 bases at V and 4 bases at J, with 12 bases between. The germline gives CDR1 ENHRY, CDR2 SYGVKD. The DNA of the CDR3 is TGTGCCATCTCCCCAGGATCGTACAATGAGCAGTTCTTC. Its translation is CAISPGSYNEQFF.

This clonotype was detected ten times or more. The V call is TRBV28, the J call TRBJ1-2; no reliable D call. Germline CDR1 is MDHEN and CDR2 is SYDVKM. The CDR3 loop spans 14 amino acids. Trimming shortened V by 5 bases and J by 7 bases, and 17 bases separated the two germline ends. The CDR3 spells CASSILPKAGGYTF. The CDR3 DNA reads TGTGCCAGCAGTATCCTGCCAAAAGCGGGTGGCTACACCTTC.

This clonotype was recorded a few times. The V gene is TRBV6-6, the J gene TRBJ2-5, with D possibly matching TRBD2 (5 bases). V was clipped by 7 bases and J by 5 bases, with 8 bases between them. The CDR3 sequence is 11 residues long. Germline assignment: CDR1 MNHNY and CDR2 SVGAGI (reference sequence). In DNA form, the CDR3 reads TGTGCCAGCAAGGGAGAGGAGACCCAGTACTTC. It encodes CASKGEETQYF.

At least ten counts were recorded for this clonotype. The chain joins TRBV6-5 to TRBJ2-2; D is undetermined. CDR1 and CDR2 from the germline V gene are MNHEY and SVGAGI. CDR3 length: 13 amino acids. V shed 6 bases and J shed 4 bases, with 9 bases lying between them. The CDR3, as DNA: TGTGCCAGCAGATTAGGGATCACCGGGGAGCTGTTTTTT. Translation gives CASRLGITGELFF.

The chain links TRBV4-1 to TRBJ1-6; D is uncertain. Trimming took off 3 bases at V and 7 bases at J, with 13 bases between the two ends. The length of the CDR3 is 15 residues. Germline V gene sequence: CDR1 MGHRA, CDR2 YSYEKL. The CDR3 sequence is CASSQVDRSNSPLHF. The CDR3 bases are TGCGCCAGCAGCCAGGTGGATAGATCCAATTCACCCCTCCACTTT.

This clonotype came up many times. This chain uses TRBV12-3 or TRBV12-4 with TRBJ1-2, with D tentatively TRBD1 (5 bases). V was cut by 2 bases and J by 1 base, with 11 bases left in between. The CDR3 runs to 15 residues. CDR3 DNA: TGTGCCAGCAGTTTACGCGTCGACAGTAACTATGGCTACACCTTC. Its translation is CASSLRVDSNYGYTF.

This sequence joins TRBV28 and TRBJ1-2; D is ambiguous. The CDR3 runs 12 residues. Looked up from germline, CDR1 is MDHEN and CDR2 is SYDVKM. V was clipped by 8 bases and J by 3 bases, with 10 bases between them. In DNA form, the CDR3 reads TGTGCCAGCCAAAGATCGTACTATGGCTACACCTTC. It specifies CASQRSYYGYTF.

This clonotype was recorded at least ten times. The CDR3, as DNA: TGTGCCAGCAGTAAGGGACAGGCGATAAACATTCAGTACTTC. This codes for CASSKGQAINIQYF. J is TRBJ2-4 and V is TRBV12-3 or TRBV12-4; 8 nucleotides align to TRBD1. Trimming at V came to 5 bases and at J to 6 bases, leaving 6 bases not matched to a gene. The CDR3 is made up of 14 amino acids.